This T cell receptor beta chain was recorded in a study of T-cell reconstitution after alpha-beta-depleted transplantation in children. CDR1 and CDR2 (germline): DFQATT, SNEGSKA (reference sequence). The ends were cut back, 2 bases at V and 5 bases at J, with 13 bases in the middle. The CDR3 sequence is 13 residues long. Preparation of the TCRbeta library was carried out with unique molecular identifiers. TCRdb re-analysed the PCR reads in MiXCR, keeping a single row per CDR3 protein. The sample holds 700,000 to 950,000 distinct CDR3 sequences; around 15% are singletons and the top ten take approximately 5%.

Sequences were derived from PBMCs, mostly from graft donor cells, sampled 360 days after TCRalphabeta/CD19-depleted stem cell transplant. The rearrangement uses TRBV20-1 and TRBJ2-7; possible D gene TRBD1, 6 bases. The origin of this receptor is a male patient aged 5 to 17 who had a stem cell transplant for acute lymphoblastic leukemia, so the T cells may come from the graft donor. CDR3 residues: CSARPGGKNEQYF. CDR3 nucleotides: TGCAGTGCTAGACCTGGGGGCAAGAACGAGCAGTACTTC.